This TCR beta chain is from a study of T cells in Graves' hyperthyroidism and ophthalmopathy. Germline CDR1 reads KGHDR; CDR2 reads SFDVKD. There are 15 residues in the CDR3. Unmatched junction bases numbered 3, after V lost 3 bases and J lost 2 bases. This clonotype was detected ten times or more. The TCR beta CDR3 regions underwent amplification using RNA transcripts as the source. Researchers ran a first-round RT-PCR on the TCR CDR3 using the HTBI primer set. TCRdb reanalysed the multiplex PCR reads using MiXCR and keeps one entry per CDR3 protein. The data hold roughly 800,000 distinct CDR3 sequences, with 38% observed a single time.

The genes are TRBV24-1 and TRBJ2-7; TRBD2 matches 10 bases. The sequenced sample was blood. This TCR was sampled from a young man with Graves' hyperthyroidism. This CDR3 is CATSDPGTSAYEQYF. The CDR3 DNA reads TGTGCCACCAGTGATCCGGGGACTAGCGCCTACGAGCAGTACTTC.